Described below is a single T cell receptor (beta chain) sequence and its context. Its specificity is unknown. CDR3 length: 16 residues. V shed 6 bases and J 2 bases; nucleotides not matched to a gene: 11. The V gene's germline CDR1 is MNHEY and CDR2 SMNVEV (reference sequence). The data are from a study of T cell responses to AZD1222 COVID-19 vaccine. TCRdb's copy holds only in-frame clones and misses some; the assay was immunoSEQ multiplex PCR. The repertoire includes about 94,000 clones, approximately 87% of them detected once, and around 10% sits in the top ten. Broader study findings: Repertoire samples came only from after the peak T cell response. Clonal diversity was possibly underestimated; the donors were predominantly white British and more often female. The study reported that nearly half of spike-specific TCRs target unmutated variant regions.

The chain has TRBV27 and TRBJ2-7, with 9 positions matching TRBD1. This receptor was obtained from an adult who received the AZD1222 COVID-19 vaccine. This specimen was peripheral blood, taken 28 days after the second AZD1222 dose. The CDR3 region has the DNA TGTGCCAGCAGAATCCTAGGGACAGGGAGGCCCTACGAGCAGTACTTC. This sequence encodes CASRILGTGRPYEQYF.